The clone carrying this TCR beta chain showed up just once. CDR1 is LGHNT, CDR2 FRNRAP, per germline. Germline trimming cut 7 bases from V and 1 base from J; bases unmatched to any gene: 8. This CDR3 comprises 15 residues. The PCR was carried out with 60 Vbeta primers and 13 Jbeta primers. TCRdb's copy holds only in-frame clones and misses some; the assay was immunoSEQ multiplex PCR. The sample records around 93,000 clones, approximately 72% being singletons. This sample was taken from a study of cytomegalovirus exposure and HLA in healthy donors. The material sequenced was PBMCs. This chain uses TRBV12-5 with TRBJ1-1; 8 nucleotides agree with TRBD1. The source of this sequence is a woman between 35 and 50 years old in good health and CMV-seronegative. CDR3 region: CASARPTGANTEAFF. The CDR3 DNA reads as TGTGCTAGTGCCAGACCGACAGGGGCGAACACTGAAGCTTTCTTT.